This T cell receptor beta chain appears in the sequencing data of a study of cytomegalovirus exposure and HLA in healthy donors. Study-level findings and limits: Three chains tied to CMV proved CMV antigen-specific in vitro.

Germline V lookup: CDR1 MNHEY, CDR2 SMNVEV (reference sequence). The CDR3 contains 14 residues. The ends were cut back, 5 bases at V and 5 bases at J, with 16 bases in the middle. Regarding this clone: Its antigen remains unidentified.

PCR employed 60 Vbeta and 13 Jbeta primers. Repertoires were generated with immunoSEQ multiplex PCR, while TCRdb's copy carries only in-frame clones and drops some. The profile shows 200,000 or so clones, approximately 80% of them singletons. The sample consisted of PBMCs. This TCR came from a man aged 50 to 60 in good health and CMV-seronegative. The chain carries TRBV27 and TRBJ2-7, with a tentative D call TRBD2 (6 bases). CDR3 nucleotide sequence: TGTGCCAGCAGTCCCGCCGGGGGTATCCACGAGCAGTACTTC. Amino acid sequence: CASSPAGGIHEQYF.